These T cell receptor beta chains were read from a single sample in a study of T cells in tuberculosis. Produced via immunoSEQ multiplex PCR; TCRdb's table is partial and in-frame only. The sample carries around 49,000 clones, 90% to 95% recorded once. Sample: PBMCs, taken at tuberculosis diagnosis. Receptor source: an adult with tuberculosis. Both conserved end residues are part of each CDR3. The order of the fields is J gene, clone size, V gene, D gene, CDR3 DNA, CDR3 protein. A D gene is named only where the DNA matches it firmly. The size field is filled for only some rows; it gives once, few, many or a size class.

j_gene: TRBJ2-5
abundance: .
v_gene: TRBV15
d_gene: TRBD2
CDR3nt: TGTGCCACTAGGACTAGCGGAGAGACCCAGTACTTC
CDR3aa: CATRTSGETQYF

j_gene: TRBJ2-3
abundance: .
v_gene: TRBV27
d_gene: TRBD1
CDR3nt: TGTGCCAGCAGTTCTCGGGACAGGGGCCTCACAGATACGCAGTATTTT
CDR3aa: CASSSRDRGLTDTQYF

j_gene: TRBJ1-1
abundance: .
v_gene: TRBV7-3
d_gene: .
CDR3nt: TGTGCCAGCAGCGAAACCGATCAGGCTGAAGCTTTCTTT
CDR3aa: CASSETDQAEAFF

j_gene: TRBJ2-3
abundance: .
v_gene: TRBV7-9
d_gene: TRBD2
CDR3nt: TGTGCCAGCAGCGCCAAGCGGGAGGCAGATACGCAGTATTTT
CDR3aa: CASSAKREADTQYF

j_gene: TRBJ2-1
abundance: once
v_gene: TRBV19
d_gene: TRBD1
CDR3nt: TGTGCCAGTAGTGGGCGACAGGGTTCCAATGAGCAGTTCTTC
CDR3aa: CASSGRQGSNEQFF

j_gene: TRBJ1-1
abundance: .
v_gene: TRBV30
d_gene: .
CDR3nt: TGTGCCTGCAAGGAGATAGGAACAGGGAGGGTGAACACTGAAGCTTTCTTT
CDR3aa: CACKEIGTGRVNTEAFF

j_gene: TRBJ2-1
abundance: .
v_gene: TRBV5-1
d_gene: TRBD2
CDR3nt: TGCGCCAGCAGCCCTCTAGCGGGAGGTGGGAATGAGCAGTTCTTC
CDR3aa: CASSPLAGGGNEQFF

j_gene: TRBJ1-2
abundance: .
v_gene: TRBV2
d_gene: TRBD1
CDR3nt: TGTGCCAGCTTCAGGGGGCGCACAGGCTATGGCTACACCTTC
CDR3aa: CASFRGRTGYGYTF

j_gene: TRBJ1-6
abundance: few
v_gene: TRBV27
d_gene: .
CDR3nt: TGTGCCAGCAGTTTAAGGGGATCACCCCTCCACTTT
CDR3aa: CASSLRGSPLHF

j_gene: TRBJ2-3
abundance: .
v_gene: TRBV27
d_gene: TRBD2
CDR3nt: TGTGCCAGCAGTTTAACATTACCGGGACTAGAGGGTGTCAGCACAGATACGCAGTATTTT
CDR3aa: CASSLTLPGLEGVSTDTQYF

j_gene: TRBJ2-7
abundance: .
v_gene: TRBV7-9
d_gene: .
CDR3nt: TGTGCCAGCGAACTAGCTAATACCTACGAGCAGTACTTC
CDR3aa: CASELANTYEQYF

j_gene: TRBJ1-6
abundance: .
v_gene: TRBV15
d_gene: TRBD1
CDR3nt: TGTGCCACCAGGGTTACAGGGGGCCGTAATTCACCCCTCCACTTT
CDR3aa: CATRVTGGRNSPLHF

j_gene: TRBJ1-5
abundance: .
v_gene: TRBV2
d_gene: TRBD1
CDR3nt: TGTGCCAGCAGCGTACAGGGGGCGCAGGGTCAGCCCCAGCATTTT
CDR3aa: CASSVQGAQGQPQHF

j_gene: TRBJ1-3
abundance: .
v_gene: TRBV4-1
d_gene: TRBD1
CDR3nt: TGCGCCAGCAGCCACCGGGACAGGGTTCACTCTGGAAACACCATATATTTT
CDR3aa: CASSHRDRVHSGNTIYF

j_gene: TRBJ1-1
abundance: .
v_gene: TRBV27
d_gene: TRBD1
CDR3nt: TGTGCCAGCAGTTCCGACAGGGGGCCTATGAACACTGAAGCTTTCTTT
CDR3aa: CASSSDRGPMNTEAFF

j_gene: TRBJ2-3
abundance: .
v_gene: TRBV27
d_gene: .
CDR3nt: TGTGCCAGCAGTTTTCTTACAGGAGATACGCAGTATTTT
CDR3aa: CASSFLTGDTQYF

j_gene: TRBJ1-5
abundance: .
v_gene: TRBV7-2
d_gene: TRBD1
CDR3nt: TGTGCCAGCAGCGACAGACAGGGGTTTCAGCCCCAGCATTTT
CDR3aa: CASSDRQGFQPQHF

j_gene: TRBJ2-1
abundance: .
v_gene: TRBV28
d_gene: .
CDR3nt: TGTGCCACCGATTTGTTTGTAGGGGGTGAGCAGTTCTTC
CDR3aa: CATDLFVGGEQFF

j_gene: TRBJ1-4
abundance: .
v_gene: TRBV4-1
d_gene: TRBD1
CDR3nt: TGCGCCAGCAGCCAAGCCGGGACAGGGAATGAAAAACTGTTTTTT
CDR3aa: CASSQAGTGNEKLFF

j_gene: TRBJ1-6
abundance: .
v_gene: TRBV2
d_gene: .
CDR3nt: TGTGCCAGCAGTGCGGGAGGTAATTCACCCCTCCACTTT
CDR3aa: CASSAGGNSPLHF

j_gene: TRBJ2-7
abundance: .
v_gene: TRBV11-2
d_gene: .
CDR3nt: TGTGCCAGCAGCTTAGCTGGGGGCGGCTACGAGCAGTACTTC
CDR3aa: CASSLAGGGYEQYF

j_gene: TRBJ2-3
abundance: .
v_gene: TRBV9
d_gene: .
CDR3nt: TGTGCCAGCAGCGTAGACAGGGTCGGCACAGATACGCAGTATTTT
CDR3aa: CASSVDRVGTDTQYF

j_gene: TRBJ1-1
abundance: .
v_gene: TRBV30
d_gene: TRBD1
CDR3nt: TGTGCCTGGATGCCCTCCGGACAGGGCCGAGCTTTCTTT
CDR3aa: CAWMPSGQGRAFF

j_gene: TRBJ2-5
abundance: .
v_gene: TRBV12-5
d_gene: TRBD1
CDR3nt: TGTGCTAGTGGTTTGAATGGACAGGTGAAGTACCAAGAGACCCAGTACTTC
CDR3aa: CASGLNGQVKYQETQYF

j_gene: TRBJ1-2
abundance: .
v_gene: TRBV7-8
d_gene: .
CDR3nt: TGTGCCAGCAGCTTACAGGGGAACTATGGCTACACCTTC
CDR3aa: CASSLQGNYGYTF

j_gene: TRBJ2-3
abundance: .
v_gene: TRBV5-4
d_gene: TRBD2
CDR3nt: TGTGCCAGCAGCCCTAGCGGGAGGACTAGCACAGATACGCAGTATTTT
CDR3aa: CASSPSGRTSTDTQYF

j_gene: TRBJ1-1
abundance: .
v_gene: TRBV4-1
d_gene: .
CDR3nt: TGCGCCAGCAGCCTAGGGGATTCTAAAGCTTTCTTT
CDR3aa: CASSLGDSKAFF

j_gene: TRBJ2-1
abundance: .
v_gene: TRBV10-3
d_gene: .
CDR3nt: TGTGCCATCAGCGGACTCATCGACCCCTACAATGAGCAGTTCTTC
CDR3aa: CAISGLIDPYNEQFF

j_gene: TRBJ2-3
abundance: .
v_gene: TRBV6-1
d_gene: TRBD2
CDR3nt: TGTGCCAGCAGTGAACAGGGACTAGCGGGAGGGCCGATCACAGATACGCAGTATTTT
CDR3aa: CASSEQGLAGGPITDTQYF

j_gene: TRBJ2-7
abundance: .
v_gene: TRBV5-6
d_gene: .
CDR3nt: TGTGCCAGCAGCCCCTGGGCAATAACCTACGAGCAGTACTTC
CDR3aa: CASSPWAITYEQYF

j_gene: TRBJ1-1
abundance: .
v_gene: TRBV28
d_gene: .
CDR3nt: TGTGCCAGCACCTGGGCCCCGAACACTGAAGCTTTCTTT
CDR3aa: CASTWAPNTEAFF